Following are 8 T cell receptor beta chains from one sample sequenced in a study of T cell responses to AZD1222 COVID-19 vaccine. Method: immunoSEQ multiplex PCR; TCRdb's copy keeps in-frame clones and lacks some. The data show more than 110,000 clones, with approximately 86% seen just once and 3% to 4.5% held by the top ten. The starting material was peripheral blood, obtained on day 0 of AZD1222 vaccination. The receptors originated from an adult in good health.

The chain combines TRBV7-3 with TRBJ2-5; D is uncertain. Trimming shortened V by 1 base and J by 2 bases, and 5 bases separated the two germline ends. The CDR3 is made up of 13 amino acids. In germline, CDR1 is SGHTA, CDR2 FQGTGA. The CDR3 protein is CASSLRQQETQYF. CDR3 nucleotides: TGTGCCAGCAGCTTAAGGCAGCAAGAGACCCAGTACTTC.

The gene calls are TRBV7-9 and TRBJ1-2; a possible D gene is TRBD1 (5 bases). Deletions cut 2 bases from V and 5 bases from J, with 12 bases between. This CDR3 is 14 amino acids long. Germline CDR1 and CDR2: SEHNR and FQNEAQ (reference sequence). The CDR3 reads CASSLSDSLYGYTF. CDR3 DNA sequence: TGTGCCAGCAGCTTATCCGACAGTCTATATGGCTACACCTTC. The variable domain in full, completed from reference TRBV7-9 and TRBJ1-2, reads DTGVSQNPRHKITKRGQNVTFRCDPISEHNRLYWYRQTLGQGPEFLTYFQNEAQLEKSRLLSDRFSAERPKGSFSTLEIQRTEQGDSAMYLCASSLSDSLYGYTFGSGTRLTVV.

This clone appeared a single time. This rearrangement joins TRBV29-1 to TRBJ1-2; the D is unclear. V was trimmed by 5 bases and J by 3 bases, leaving 13 bases between them. The CDR3 covers 13 residues. The germline CDR1 and CDR2 sequences are SQVTM and ANQGSEA. As DNA, the CDR3 is TGCAGCGTTTCTTCCGGAGTGGACTATGGCTACACCTTC. Protein sequence: CSVSSGVDYGYTF.

The V gene is TRBV30, the J gene TRBJ2-1; no firm D call. V was clipped by 2 bases and J by 7 bases, with 15 bases between them. The CDR3 totals 14 residues. Looked up from germline, CDR1 is GTSNPN and CDR2 is SVGIG (reference sequence). The CDR3 reads CAWSQINLVNEQFF. In DNA form, the CDR3 reads TGTGCCTGGAGTCAAATTAATCTTGTGAATGAGCAGTTCTTC.

The chain joins TRBV14 to TRBJ2-7; D unclear. Germline CDR1 is SGHDN and CDR2 is FVKESK. The CDR3 runs 12 residues. V was clipped by 3 bases and J by 7 bases, with 10 bases between them. The CDR3 bases are TGTGCCAGCAGCCACATTGGGTGGGAGCAGTACTTC. It specifies CASSHIGWEQYF.

This clone was observed a few times. The V call is TRBV7-9, the J call TRBJ2-7, with D perhaps TRBD2 (6 bases). The CDR3 is made up of 15 amino acids. Germline V gene lookup returns CDR1 SEHNR and CDR2 FQNEAQ (reference sequence). V lost 1 base, J lost 1 base, and 11 bases lay in between. The CDR3 DNA reads as TGTGCCAGCAGCTTAGAGGGCGGGACGTCCTACGAGCAGTACTTC. It specifies CASSLEGGTSYEQYF.

The chain has TRBV18 and TRBJ2-1, with 10 bases identical to TRBD2. This CDR3 comprises 15 residues. Germline assignment: CDR1 KGHSH and CDR2 LQKENI. Trimming cost V 4 bases and J 5 bases; bases outside gene matches: 5. CDR3 protein: CASSLLAGLDNEQFF. As DNA, the CDR3 is TGTGCCAGCTCACTACTAGCGGGATTGGACAATGAGCAGTTCTTC.

The genes are TRBV16 and TRBJ2-3; TRBD2 matches 9 bases. Germline V gene data show CDR1 as KGHSY and CDR2 as FQNENV. The CDR3 has 17 residues. V was pared by 2 bases and J by 2 bases, with 8 bases of the junction left unmatched. CDR3 protein: CASSQGVTSGHTDTQYF. The CDR3 nucleotides read TGTGCCAGCAGCCAAGGGGTGACTAGCGGACACACAGATACGCAGTATTTT. Based on the CDR3 plus reference TRBV16 and TRBJ2-3, the full variable domain is GEEVAQTPKHLVRGEGQKAKLYCAPIKGHSYVFWYQQVLKNEFKFLISFQNENVFDETGMPKERFSAKCLPNSPCSLEIQATKLEDSAVYFCASSQGVTSGHTDTQYFGPGTRLTVL.